Listed here are 3 T cell receptor beta chains from one sample, sequenced in a study of blood T cell repertoires in COVID-19. Clones were sequenced by immunoSEQ multiplex PCR, and TCRdb holds only the in-frame ones, with some missing. Of 170,000 or so clones in the sample, around 87% were seen once. Sequencing was performed on peripheral blood. Receptors were obtained from a man between 60 and 75 years old with COVID-19, enrolled during active disease.

The rearrangement links TRBV30 to TRBJ1-5; D unresolved. Trimming left V 2 bases short and J 5 bases short, with 13 bases between. The CDR3 is made up of 14 amino acids. CDR1 is GTSNPN and CDR2 is SVGIG in the germline V gene (reference sequence). CDR3 sequence (DNA): TGTGCCTGGAGTAGGCAGGCCCCCGATCAGCCCCAGCATTTT. Its protein is CAWSRQAPDQPQHF. Based on the CDR3 plus reference TRBV30 and TRBJ1-5, the full variable domain is SQTIHQWPATLVQPVGSPLSLECTVEGTSNPNLYWYRQAAGRGLQLLFYSVGIGQISSEVPQNLSASRPQDRQFILSSKKLLLSDSGFYLCAWSRQAPDQPQHFGDGTRLSIL.

The V and J genes are TRBV7-8 and TRBJ1-6; no clear D. The CDR3 is 11 residues long. Germline V gene sequence: CDR1 SGHVS, CDR2 FQNEAQ. The V end lost 7 bases, the J end lost 10 bases, and 8 bases lay between the germline ends. CDR3 nucleotide sequence: TGTGCCAGCATGACGGGATCACCCCTCCACTTT. Its protein product is CASMTGSPLHF. Using reference TRBV7-8 and TRBJ1-6 for the parts outside the CDR3, the full variable domain is GAGVSQSPRYKVAKRGQDVALRCDPISGHVSLFWYQQALGQGPEFLTYFQNEAQLDKSGLPSDRFFAERPEGSVSTLKIQRTQQEDSAVYLCASMTGSPLHFGNGTRLTVT.

This chain uses TRBV9 with TRBJ2-5, with 14 bases matching TRBD2. V was clipped by 0 bases and J by 2 bases; unmatched bases: 6. Looked up from germline, CDR1 is SGDLS and CDR2 is YYNGEE. The CDR3 spans 18 residues. CDR3 protein: CASSVGLAGGRLQETQYF. For the CDR3, the DNA is TGTGCCAGCAGCGTAGGACTAGCGGGGGGGAGGTTGCAAGAGACCCAGTACTTC.